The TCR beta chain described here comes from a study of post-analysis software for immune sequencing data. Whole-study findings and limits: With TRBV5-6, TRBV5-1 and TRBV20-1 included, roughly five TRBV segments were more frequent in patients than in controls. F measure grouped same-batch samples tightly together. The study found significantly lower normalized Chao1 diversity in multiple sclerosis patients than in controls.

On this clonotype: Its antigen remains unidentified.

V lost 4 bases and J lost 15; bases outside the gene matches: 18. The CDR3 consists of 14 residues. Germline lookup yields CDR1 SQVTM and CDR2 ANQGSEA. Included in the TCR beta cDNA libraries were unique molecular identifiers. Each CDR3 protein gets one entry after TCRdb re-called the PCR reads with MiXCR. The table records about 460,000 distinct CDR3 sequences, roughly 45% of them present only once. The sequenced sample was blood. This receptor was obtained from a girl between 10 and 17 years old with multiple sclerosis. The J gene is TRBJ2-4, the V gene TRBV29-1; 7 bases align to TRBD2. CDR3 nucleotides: TGCAGCGTTGGTGGGACTACAAACCAAGAGACCCGGTACTTC. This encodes CSVGGTTNQETRYF.